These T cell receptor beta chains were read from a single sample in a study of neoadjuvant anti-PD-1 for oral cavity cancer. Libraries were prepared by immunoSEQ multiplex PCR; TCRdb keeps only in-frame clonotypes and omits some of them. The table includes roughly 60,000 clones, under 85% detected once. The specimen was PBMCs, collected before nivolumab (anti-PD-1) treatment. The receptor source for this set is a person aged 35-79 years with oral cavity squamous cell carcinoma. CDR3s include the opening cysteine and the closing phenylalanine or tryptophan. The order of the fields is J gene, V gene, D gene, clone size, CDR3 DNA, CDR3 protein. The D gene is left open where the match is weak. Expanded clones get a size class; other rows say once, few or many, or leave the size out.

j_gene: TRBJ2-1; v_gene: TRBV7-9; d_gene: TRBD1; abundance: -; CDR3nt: TGTGCCAGCCATACAGGGGGCGATTCCAATGAGCAGTTCTTC; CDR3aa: CASHTGGDSNEQFF
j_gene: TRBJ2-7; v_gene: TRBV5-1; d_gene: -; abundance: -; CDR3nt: TGCGCCAGCAGCTACCTTCTAGAGTCCTCGAGCGAGCAGTACTTC; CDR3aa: CASSYLLESSSEQYF
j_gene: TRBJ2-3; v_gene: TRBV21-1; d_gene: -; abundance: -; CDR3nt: TGTGCCAGCAGCAATTCCGGGACTAGCGGGGGGGAGGATACGCAGTATTTT; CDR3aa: CASSNSGTSGGEDTQYF
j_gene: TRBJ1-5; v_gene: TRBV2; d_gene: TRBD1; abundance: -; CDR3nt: TGTGCCAGCAGTTTGGGACAGCAGAATCAGCCCCAGCATTTT; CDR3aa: CASSLGQQNQPQHF
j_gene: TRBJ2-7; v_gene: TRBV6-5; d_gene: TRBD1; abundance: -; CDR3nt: TGTGCCAGCAGTTTCGTGACAGGGGGCTCCTACGAGCAGTACTTC; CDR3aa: CASSFVTGGSYEQYF
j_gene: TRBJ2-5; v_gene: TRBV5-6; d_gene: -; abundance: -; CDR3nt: TGTGCCAGCAGCTCACAGGGTCGGGAGACCCAGTACTTC; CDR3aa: CASSSQGRETQYF
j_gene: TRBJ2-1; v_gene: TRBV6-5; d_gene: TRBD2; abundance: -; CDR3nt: TGTGCCAGCAGTACCAGCGGGAGCTCCTACAATGAGCAGTTCTTC; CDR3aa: CASSTSGSSYNEQFF
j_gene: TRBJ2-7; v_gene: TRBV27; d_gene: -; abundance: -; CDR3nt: TGTGCCAGCAGTTTATATCCCTCCTACGAGCAGTACTTC; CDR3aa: CASSLYPSYEQYF
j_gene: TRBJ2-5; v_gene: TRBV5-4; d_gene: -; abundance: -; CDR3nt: TGTGCCAGCAGCTCCCCTCGTTTAACGGAGACCCAGTACTTC; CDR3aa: CASSSPRLTETQYF
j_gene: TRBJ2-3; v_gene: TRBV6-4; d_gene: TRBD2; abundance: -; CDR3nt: TGTGCCACTAGCGGTACTAGCACAGATACGCAGTATTTT; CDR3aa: CATSGTSTDTQYF
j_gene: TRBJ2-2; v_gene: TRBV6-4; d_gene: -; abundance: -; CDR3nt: TGTGCCAGCAGCCTTCAGGGGCGGGCCAACACCGGGGAGCTGTTTTTT; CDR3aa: CASSLQGRANTGELFF
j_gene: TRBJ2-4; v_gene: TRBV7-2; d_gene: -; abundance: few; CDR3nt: TGTGCCAGCAGCTCTGAGGCGGGGTCCAAAAACATTCAGTACTTC; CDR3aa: CASSSEAGSKNIQYF
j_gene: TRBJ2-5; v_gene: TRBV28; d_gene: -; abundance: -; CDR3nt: TGTGCCAGCAGTGGAGACAGACCCCAAGAGACCCAGTACTTC; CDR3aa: CASSGDRPQETQYF
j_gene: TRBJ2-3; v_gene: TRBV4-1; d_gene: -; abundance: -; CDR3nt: TGCGCCAGCAGCCTGGAGGGCGGGACAGATACGCAGTATTTT; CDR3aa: CASSLEGGTDTQYF
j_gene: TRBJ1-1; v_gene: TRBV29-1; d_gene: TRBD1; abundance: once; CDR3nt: TGCAGCACCCCGGGACAGGGAGGCACTGAAGCTTTCTTT; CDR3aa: CSTPGQGGTEAFF
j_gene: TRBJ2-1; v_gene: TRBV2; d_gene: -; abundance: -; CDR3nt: TGTGCCAGCAGCAGGCGCGTTGACGCTTCCCGGGGCAATGAGCAGTTCTTC; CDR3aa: CASSRRVDASRGNEQFF
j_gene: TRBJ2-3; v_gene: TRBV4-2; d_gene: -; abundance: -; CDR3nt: TGTGCCAGCAGCGGGGGTACGGGCGGAACTAGCACAGATACGCAGTATTTT; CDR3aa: CASSGGTGGTSTDTQYF
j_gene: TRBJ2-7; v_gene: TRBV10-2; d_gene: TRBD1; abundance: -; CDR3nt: TGCGCCAGCATCGGGACAGGGGGCTTCTACGAGCAGTACTTC; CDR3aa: CASIGTGGFYEQYF
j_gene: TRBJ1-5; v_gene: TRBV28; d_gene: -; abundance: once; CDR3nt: TGTGCCAGCAGTTTAGGGGGGGGTCCGGATCAGCCCCAGCATTTT; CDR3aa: CASSLGGGPDQPQHF
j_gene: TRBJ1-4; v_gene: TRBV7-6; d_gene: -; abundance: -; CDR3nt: TGTGCCAGCAGCCCCGGGACACCTAATGAAAAACTGTTTTTT; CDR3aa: CASSPGTPNEKLFF
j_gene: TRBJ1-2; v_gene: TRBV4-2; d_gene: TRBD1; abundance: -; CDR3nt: TGTGCCAGCAGCCAAGCGGGGGCTGAGGGGGCTGGTGGCTACACCTTC; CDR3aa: CASSQAGAEGAGGYTF
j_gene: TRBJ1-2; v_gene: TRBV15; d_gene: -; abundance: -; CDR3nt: TGTGCCACCAGCCCGGGTTCTCTCGCGCGGGGCTACACCTTC; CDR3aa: CATSPGSLARGYTF
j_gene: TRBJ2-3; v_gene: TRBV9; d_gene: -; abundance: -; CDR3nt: TGTGCCAGCAGCGTTAGCTTAGTCGGGTCTGGCACAGATACGCAGTATTTT; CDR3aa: CASSVSLVGSGTDTQYF
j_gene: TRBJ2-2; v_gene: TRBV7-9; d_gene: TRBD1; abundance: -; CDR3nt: TGTGCCAGCAGCACACAGACGGGACAGCTTCGGAACACCGGGGAGCTGTTTTTT; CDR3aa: CASSTQTGQLRNTGELFF